Presented here are 19 T cell receptor beta chains from one specimen sequenced in a study of cytomegalovirus exposure and HLA in healthy donors. PCR employed 60 Vbeta and 13 Jbeta primers. Assay used: immunoSEQ multiplex PCR; TCRdb lists only in-frame clones, some missing. The table includes 250,000 to 350,000 clones, 86% detected once. Sequenced input: PBMCs. These receptor sequences come from a middle-aged man in good health and CMV-seropositive.

The rearrangement uses TRBV6-1 and TRBJ2-1; a possible D gene is TRBD1 (6 bases). Per the germline V gene, CDR1 is MNHNS and CDR2 is SASEGT. The CDR3 has 15 amino acids. V gave up 4 bases and J gave up 2 bases, with 12 bases separating them. Here the CDR3 reads CASSARQAAYNEQFF. In DNA, the CDR3 is TGTGCCAGCAGTGCCCGACAGGCCGCCTACAATGAGCAGTTCTTC.

CDR3: CASSPLTLARNNEQFF. Here the CDR3 DNA reads TGTGCCAGCAGTCCCTTAACCCTAGCGAGAAACAATGAGCAGTTCTTC. The chain joins TRBV28 to TRBJ2-1; possibly TRBD2 for D (6 bases). The CDR3 has 16 residues. V dropped 5 bases and J dropped 5 bases, with 19 bases sitting between them. Per the germline V gene, CDR1 is MDHEN and CDR2 is SYDVKM.

The chain carries TRBV27 and TRBJ2-7, with D perhaps TRBD2 (7 bases). V lost 3 bases to trimming and J lost 5 bases, with 17 bases between them. This CDR3 region has 15 residues. Germline V gene sequence: CDR1 MNHEY, CDR2 SMNVEV (reference sequence). The CDR3 region is CASSFLGGAPHEQYF. As DNA, the CDR3 is TGTGCCAGCAGTTTCCTTGGGGGGGCACCCCACGAGCAGTACTTC.

V usage is TRBV5-8 and J usage is TRBJ2-3; D perhaps matches TRBD1 (5 bases). Trimming left V 6 bases short and J 6 bases short, with 23 bases between. The CDR3 contains 16 residues. The germline gives CDR1 SGHTS, CDR2 YDEGEE. The CDR3 bases are TGTGCCAGCATCAGAAAAGCTCCCGACAGTGAGGATACGCAGTATTTT. This sequence encodes CASIRKAPDSEDTQYF.

CDR3 loop: CASSLGGQGISNQPQHF. Written as DNA, the CDR3 is TGTGCCAGCAGCTTAGGAGGACAGGGCATTAGCAATCAGCCCCAGCATTTT. The chain employs TRBV5-6 and TRBJ1-5, with 8 bases aligning to TRBD1. J was trimmed by 0 bases and V by 2 bases; bases with no gene match: 7. The CDR3 loop spans 17 amino acids. CDR1 is SGHDT and CDR2 is YYEEEE in the germline V gene.

This sequence joins TRBV4-1 and TRBJ1-1, with D maybe TRBD1 (5 bases). This CDR3 is 15 amino acids long. The germline V and J ends were trimmed by 1 base and 3 bases, with 12 bases remaining between them. Germline CDR1 MGHRA, CDR2 YSYEKL. The CDR3 spells CASSQVEGAYTEAFF. In DNA, the CDR3 is TGCGCCAGCAGCCAAGTCGAAGGGGCGTACACTGAAGCTTTCTTT.

V usage is TRBV6-5 and J usage is TRBJ2-7, with a possible D match to TRBD1 (6 bases). Germline V gene sequence: CDR1 MNHEY, CDR2 SVGAGI. V was pared by 5 bases and J by 2 bases, with 10 bases between. The CDR3 sequence is 13 residues long. CDR3 sequence: CASSGGFPYEQYF. CDR3 nucleotide sequence: TGTGCCAGCAGTGGGGGCTTTCCCTACGAGCAGTACTTC.

A single count supports this clone. The rearrangement links TRBV5-1 to TRBJ2-7; TRBD2 matches 11 bases. Trimming cost V 1 base and J 3 bases; bases outside gene matches: 3. CDR1 SGHRS and CDR2 YFSETQ come from the germline V gene. There are 15 residues in the CDR3. The chain's CDR3 is CASSLTSGRGYEQYF. The CDR3 DNA follows: TGCGCCAGCAGCTTGACTAGCGGGAGAGGCTACGAGCAGTACTTC.

CDR3 nucleotides: TGTGCCAGCAGCGTTTTGATAGGAGCCTCGCGGGCCGAGCAGTACTTC. It encodes CASSVLIGASRAEQYF. The V gene is TRBV9, the J gene TRBJ2-7, with D perhaps matching TRBD2 (5 bases). This CDR3 has 16 residues. CDR1 SGDLS and CDR2 YYNGEE come from the germline V gene. The ends were cut back, 2 bases at V and 6 bases at J, with 21 bases in the middle.

This CDR3 is CASSVPGTQETQYF. The CDR3 bases are TGTGCCAGCAGTGTACCAGGGACTCAAGAGACCCAGTACTTC. This chain joins TRBV6-6 and TRBJ2-5; D might be TRBD2 (6 bases). Germline V gives CDR1 MNHNY, CDR2 SVGAGI (reference sequence). CDR3 length: 14 residues. V lost 5 bases and J lost 2, with 12 bases in between.

The chain carries TRBV6-1 and TRBJ2-6; D perhaps matches TRBD1 (5 bases). Trimming took off 4 bases at V and 0 bases at J, with 19 bases between the two ends. Germline CDR1 MNHNS, CDR2 SASEGT. The CDR3 spans 19 residues. CDR3 region: CASSGGHGLWVSGANVLTF. The CDR3 coding sequence is TGTGCCAGCAGTGGGGGCCATGGCCTATGGGTCTCTGGGGCCAACGTCCTGACTTTC.

This chain uses TRBV28 with TRBJ2-1, with TRBD2 matching over 10 bases. V was clipped by 6 bases and J by 10 bases; unmatched bases: 6. Germline loops: CDR1 MDHEN, CDR2 SYDVKM. The CDR3 is made up of 13 amino acids. CDR3 DNA: TGTGCCAGCAGGGCCGGGACTAGCGTAGAGCAGTTCTTC. As protein: CASRAGTSVEQFF.

This chain connects TRBV27 to TRBJ2-7; 9 bases are a match to TRBD1. Germline V gene lookup returns CDR1 MNHEY and CDR2 SMNVEV (reference sequence). J was trimmed by 3 bases and V by 0 bases; bases with no gene match: 6. The CDR3 is 16 residues long. CDR3 in DNA: TGTGCCAGCAGTTTATCGTTCACAGGGGGCCGCTACGAGCAGTACTTC. It translates to CASSLSFTGGRYEQYF.

This clone occurred a few times. The rearrangement uses TRBV5-6 and TRBJ1-1; the D gene is possibly TRBD1 (6 bases). CDR3 size: 18 residues. Per the germline V gene, CDR1 is SGHDT and CDR2 is YYEEEE. The V end lost 4 bases, the J end lost 1 base, and 23 bases lay between the germline ends. In DNA, the CDR3 is TGTGCCAGCAGCCCTGGTGGGACAAGCAACAAACCGAACACTGAAGCTTTCTTT. Amino acids: CASSPGGTSNKPNTEAFF.

The CDR3 region has the DNA TGTGCCAGTACAGGGGTAGAGACCCAGTACTTC. Its translation: CASTGVETQYF. This chain uses TRBV6-1 with TRBJ2-5; 7 positions match TRBD1. Germline CDR1 and CDR2: MNHNS and SASEGT. The V gene end was trimmed by 9 bases and the J gene end by 4 bases; junction bases not matched to a gene: 2. The CDR3 runs 11 residues.

The table lists this clone with a few counts. The chain combines TRBV2 with TRBJ2-1, with a tentative D call TRBD2 (7 bases). The CDR3 totals 14 residues. Per germline, CDR1 SNHLY and CDR2 FYNNEI. Trimming pared 10 bases from V and 4 bases from J, leaving 17 bases between. The CDR3 loop is CATRGGGRYNEQFF. The CDR3 nucleotides read TGTGCCACCCGAGGGGGGGGTCGATACAATGAGCAGTTCTTC.

This clone was seen just once. The chain is built from TRBV7-3 and TRBJ2-1, with 11 bases matching TRBD2. The trim removed 0 bases at V and 5 bases at J, leaving 0 bases unmatched. This CDR3 has 15 amino acids. The germline gives CDR1 SGHTA, CDR2 FQGTGA. The DNA of the CDR3 is TGTGCCAGCAGCTTAACGGGACTAGCGGACAATGAGCAGTTCTTC. This codes for CASSLTGLADNEQFF.

The V call is TRBV5-1, the J call TRBJ1-5; D ambiguous. The CDR3 contains 13 residues. The V and J ends lost 0 bases and 5 bases respectively, with 6 bases between them. The germline CDR1 and CDR2 sequences are SGHRS and YFSETQ. For the CDR3, the DNA is TGCGCCAGCAGCTTGGGTTCGGATCAGCCCCAGCATTTT. Protein sequence: CASSLGSDQPQHF.

This chain joins TRBV6-5 and TRBJ1-1, with 7 positions matching TRBD1. The CDR3 extends over 14 amino acids. Germline V gene sequence: CDR1 MNHEY, CDR2 SVGAGI. V trimming: 6 bases; J trimming: 1 base; junction bases outside the gene matches: 5. Here the CDR3 reads CASRTRDRNTEAFF. CDR3 sequence (DNA): TGTGCCAGCAGGACCCGGGACAGGAACACTGAAGCTTTCTTT.